The clone carrying this TCR beta chain was counted once. This sample is part of a study of sequential checkpoint blockade in melanoma. About the research overall: Arm A got nivolumab then ipilimumab; arm B the reverse, 1:1. Both treatment sequences were followed by maintenance nivolumab.

The CDR3 is 14 amino acids. Trimming removed 2 bases from V and 0 bases from J, with 6 bases in between. CDR1 and CDR2 (germline): SGHDT, YYEEEE. TCRdb keeps only in-frame clones here, not all; method: immunoSEQ multiplex PCR. The sample lists 9,500 to 15,000 clones; roughly four fifths were seen once. As to treatment: randomized to nivolumab then ipilimumab (arm A) or the reverse (arm B). The source of this sequence is a human donor with melanoma. The V call is TRBV5-6, the J call TRBJ1-5, with D uncertain. Here the sequenced sample was CD8+ T cells sorted from blood (inferred from file names), taken from a patient given nivolumab and ipilimumab in sequence. This CDR3 reads CASSLLDSNQPQHF. Written as DNA, the CDR3 is TGTGCCAGCAGCTTACTAGATAGCAATCAGCCCCAGCATTTT.